The 31 T cell receptor beta chains below all came from one sample that was sequenced in a study of Ad26.COV2.S vaccination and SARS-CoV-2 variants. Indicated treatment: roughly 20 received Ad26.COV2.S at low or high dose, single or two shots; five or six received placebo; per-sample allocation not given. All samples were drawn on day 63, counting from the first vaccine or placebo injection. TCRdb's table, derived via immunoSEQ multiplex PCR, lists solely in-frame clones and lacks some. The sample yields fewer than 400,000 clones, 89% seen once. This material consisted of peripheral blood, taken in a trial of Ad26.COV2.S vaccine versus placebo. Source of these receptors: a person aged 18-65 years who received the Ad26.COV2.S COVID-19 vaccine or a placebo.

This chain connects TRBV28 to TRBJ2-6; either TRBD1 or TRBD2 may fit D (5 bases each). This CDR3 spans 18 amino acids. Trimming pared 5 bases from V and 0 bases from J, leaving 17 bases between. CDR1 and CDR2 (germline): MDHEN, SYDVKM. CDR3 bases: TGTGCCAGCAGTCCCAACCGGGACGGGGCCTCTGGGGCCAACGTCCTGACTTTC. Protein: CASSPNRDGASGANVLTF.

CDR3 coding DNA: TGTGCCAGCAGCCCCTCAACGGGCGGGGAGCTGTTTTTT. Its protein product is CASSPSTGGELFF. The rearrangement joins TRBV7-8 to TRBJ2-2, with D uncertain. The CDR3 spans 13 residues. Germline CDR1 is SGHVS and CDR2 is FQNEAQ. Trimming shortened V by 5 bases and J by 7 bases, and 11 bases separated the two germline ends.

The genes are TRBV5-1 and TRBJ2-1, with D maybe TRBD2 (6 bases). V was cut by 4 bases and J by 7 bases, with 18 bases left in between. The CDR3 loop spans 15 amino acids. Germline V gives CDR1 SGHRS, CDR2 YFSETQ. In DNA form, the CDR3 reads TGCGCCAGCAGCCCCGGGACTCCCCGGGGGAATGAGCAGTTCTTC. Its translation is CASSPGTPRGNEQFF.

The chain links TRBV6-2 or TRBV6-3 to TRBJ2-5; D may match TRBD1 or TRBD2 (5 bases each). The CDR3 spans 14 residues. Per germline, CDR1 MNHEY and CDR2 SVGEGT. V was shortened by 3 bases and J by 5 bases, with 13 bases between the two germline ends. The CDR3 here is CASSYSGTGETQYF. The CDR3 DNA follows: TGTGCCAGCAGTTATTCCGGGACGGGGGAGACCCAGTACTTC.

This clone was picked up a small number of times. This chain connects TRBV5-4 to TRBJ2-5; possible D gene TRBD1, 6 bases. The CDR3 runs to 14 residues. Per germline, CDR1 SGHNT and CDR2 YYREEE (reference sequence). Trimming left V 5 bases short and J 3 bases short, with 14 bases between. The CDR3 DNA sequence: TGTGCCAGCAGATTCCGGGACACTGAAGAGACCCAGTACTTC. The encoded protein is CASRFRDTEETQYF.

J is TRBJ2-1 and V is TRBV9; perhaps TRBD1 as D (6 bases). Germline V gene lookup returns CDR1 SGDLS and CDR2 YYNGEE. Trimming shortened V by 3 bases and J by 0 bases, and 10 bases separated the two germline ends. The CDR3 has 15 residues. The CDR3 nucleotides are TGTGCCAGCAGCGCAGGGGATAGCTCCTACAATGAGCAGTTCTTC. This sequence encodes CASSAGDSSYNEQFF.

This chain joins TRBV27 and TRBJ1-1, with D possibly matching TRBD1 (6 bases). The V end was cut by 4 bases, the J end by 3 bases, with 15 bases between. Germline values: CDR1 MNHEY, CDR2 SMNVEV (reference sequence). The CDR3 is made up of 15 amino acids. In DNA form, the CDR3 reads TGTGCCAGCAGTTCTGGGGGGCGTAGGGACACTGAAGCTTTCTTT. Its translation: CASSSGGRRDTEAFF.

The V and J genes are TRBV4-1 and TRBJ2-7; D not resolved. This CDR3 is 17 amino acids long. V shed 2 bases and J shed 2 bases, with 19 bases lying between them. CDR1 is MGHRA and CDR2 is YSYEKL in the germline V gene. The CDR3 loop reads CASSQHATGQGPYEQYF. The CDR3 DNA sequence: TGCGCCAGCAGCCAACACGCAACGGGCCAAGGCCCCTACGAGCAGTACTTC.

The chain links TRBV28 to TRBJ1-5; D not certain. V shed 5 bases and J shed 3 bases, with 8 bases lying between them. Looked up from germline, CDR1 is MDHEN and CDR2 is SYDVKM. The CDR3 has 13 amino acids. The CDR3: CASSEVDNQPQHF. Here the CDR3 DNA reads TGTGCCAGCAGTGAAGTGGACAATCAGCCCCAGCATTTT.

The chain links TRBV27 to TRBJ2-3; 8 nucleotides line up with TRBD1. CDR1 is MNHEY and CDR2 is SMNVEV in the germline V gene (reference sequence). CDR3 length: 15 amino acids. Losses at the gene ends were 6 bases for V and 5 bases for J; bases not matched to a gene: 10. The CDR3 is CASSLDRGWVDTQYF. CDR3 nucleotide sequence: TGTGCCAGCAGCCTCGACAGGGGTTGGGTAGATACGCAGTATTTT.

The gene calls are TRBV6-5 and TRBJ1-2; maybe TRBD1 (6 bases). The germline CDR1 and CDR2 sequences are MNHEY and SVGAGI. CDR3 length: 14 amino acids. Trimming took 10 bases from V and 5 from J, leaving 20 bases between them. CDR3 protein: CATANGGRVYGYTF. CDR3 nucleotide sequence: TGTGCCACAGCGAACGGGGGGCGCGTGTATGGCTACACCTTC.

With regard to this clone: Distinct nucleotide sequences in the sample also encode this CDR3. The chain carries TRBV5-1 and TRBJ2-7; no clear D gene. V gave up 1 base and J gave up 2 bases, with 7 bases separating them. The CDR3 consists of 13 residues. Germline loops: CDR1 SGHRS, CDR2 YFSETQ. CDR3 DNA sequence: TGCGCCAGCAGCTTGACCTCTGCCTACGAGCAGTACTTC. Translated: CASSLTSAYEQYF.

The chain links TRBV15 to TRBJ2-7; D possibly matches TRBD1 or TRBD2 (7 bases each). Germline V gene sequence: CDR1 LNHNV, CDR2 YYDKDF (reference sequence). CDR3 length: 16 amino acids. Trimming stripped 4 bases from V and 0 bases from J, with 16 bases between. The CDR3 DNA reads as TGTGCCACCAGCACCCTTGGGAGGGGGCTCTCCTACGAGCAGTACTTC. Protein sequence: CATSTLGRGLSYEQYF.

The chain joins TRBV7-8 to TRBJ2-3; no firm D call. The CDR3 contains 15 residues. Germline CDR1 reads SGHVS; CDR2 reads FQNEAQ. The V and J ends lost 5 bases and 6 bases respectively, with 18 bases between them. The CDR3 DNA follows: TGTGCCAGCAGCCGCACTGGAGCGCCGGCGGATACGCAGTATTTT. Its protein is CASSRTGAPADTQYF.

This chain connects TRBV2 to TRBJ1-2; D not certain. Trimming left V 8 bases short and J 4 bases short, with 11 bases between. Germline lookup yields CDR1 SNHLY and CDR2 FYNNEI. This CDR3 is 12 amino acids long. The CDR3 DNA is TGTGCCAGCCGCGACACGGGCTATGGCTACACCTTC. Its protein product is CASRDTGYGYTF. The full variable domain, rest sourced from reference TRBV2 and TRBJ1-2, is EPEVTQTPSHQVTQMGQEVILRCVPISNHLYFYWYRQILGQKVEFLVSFYNNEISEKSEIFDDQFSVERPDGSNFTLKIRSTKLEDSAMYFCASRDTGYGYTFGSGTRLTVV.

V gene TRBV30 combines with J gene TRBJ2-5, with D possibly being TRBD2 (5 bases). Per the germline V gene, CDR1 is GTSNPN and CDR2 is SVGIG (reference sequence). This CDR3 contains 13 residues. With 4 bases removed from V and 2 bases from J, the gap between germline ends came to 11 bases. The CDR3 DNA reads TGTGCCTGGAACGGGGTGGGACAAGAGACCCAGTACTTC. Protein: CAWNGVGQETQYF.

This chain joins TRBV18 and TRBJ2-2; D is perhaps TRBD2 (5 bases). The germline CDR1 and CDR2 sequences are KGHSH and LQKENI. This CDR3 comprises 15 residues. The V and J ends lost 8 bases and 1 base respectively, with 14 bases between them. The CDR3 loop reads CASKPRAVNTGELFF. The DNA of the CDR3 is TGTGCCAGCAAACCGAGGGCAGTGAACACCGGGGAGCTGTTTTTT.

This chain joins TRBV28 and TRBJ1-5, with D perhaps matching TRBD1 (6 bases). The CDR3 loop spans 14 amino acids. Trimming left V 10 bases short and J 4 bases short, with 17 bases between. Germline assignment: CDR1 MDHEN and CDR2 SYDVKM. CDR3 DNA: TGTGCCACTACTGTGGGGGGGACAAATCAGCCCCAGCATTTT. Its protein product is CATTVGGTNQPQHF. Based on the CDR3 plus reference TRBV28 and TRBJ1-5, the full variable domain is DVKVTQSSRYLVKRTGEKVFLECVQDMDHENMFWYRQDPGLGLRLIYFSYDVKMKEKGDIPEGYSVSREKKERFSLILESASTNQTSMYLCATTVGGTNQPQHFGDGTRLSIL.

The chain combines TRBV5-5 with TRBJ2-1; 7 bases line up with TRBD2. V was clipped by 4 bases and J by 0 bases; unmatched bases: 10. The germline V gene encodes CDR1 SGHKS and CDR2 YYEKEE (reference sequence). The CDR3 consists of 17 residues. CDR3 DNA sequence: TGTGCCAGCAGCACCATGACCGGGACTAACTCCTACAATGAGCAGTTCTTC. Its translation: CASSTMTGTNSYNEQFF.

V usage is TRBV7-2 and J usage is TRBJ2-1; TRBD2 is a possible D gene (5 bases). The CDR3 covers 15 residues. The germline V gene has CDR1 SGHTA and CDR2 FQGNSA. V shed 5 bases and J shed 2 bases, with 13 bases lying between them. CDR3 in DNA: TGTGCCAGCAGCCACGGCGGAGCGGCCTACAATGAGCAGTTCTTC. Translated: CASSHGGAAYNEQFF.

This clone was seen more than once but under ten times. The rearrangement links TRBV28 to TRBJ2-7; D is possibly TRBD2 (6 bases). Per the germline V gene, CDR1 is MDHEN and CDR2 is SYDVKM. The CDR3 sequence is 15 residues long. V was shortened by 6 bases and J by 7 bases, with 22 bases between the two germline ends. The DNA for the CDR3 is TGTGCCAGCAGCCCCTTCCGCCGGGAGAAGAAAGAGCAGTACTTC. This encodes CASSPFRREKKEQYF.

The chain carries TRBV14 and TRBJ1-1; D may be TRBD1 (5 bases). The V end lost 1 base, the J end lost 10 bases, and 10 bases lay between the germline ends. The CDR3 has 12 amino acids. Germline CDR1 is SGHDN and CDR2 is FVKESK. The DNA of the CDR3 is TGTGCCAGCAGCCAAGTGGGGGGGGTAGCTTTCTTT. It translates to CASSQVGGVAFF.

This chain connects TRBV5-1 to TRBJ2-1, with 7 bases that match TRBD2. V was clipped by 10 bases and J by 7 bases; unmatched bases: 20. This CDR3 contains 16 residues. Germline V gene lookup returns CDR1 SGHRS and CDR2 YFSETQ. CDR3 DNA: TGCGCCTGCTCCACGGGGTGGAGCGGGAAAGGGAATGAGCAGTTCTTC. Its protein is CACSTGWSGKGNEQFF. The full variable domain, rest sourced from reference TRBV5-1 and TRBJ2-1, is KAGVTQTPRYLIKTRGQQVTLSCSPISGHRSVSWYQQTPGQGLQFLFEYFSETQRNKGNFPGRFSGRQFSNSRSEMNVSTLELGDSALYLCACSTGWSGKGNEQFFGPGTRLTVL.

The rearrangement uses TRBV27 and TRBJ2-2; D possibly corresponds to TRBD2 (5 bases). There are 15 residues in the CDR3. Germline CDR1 reads MNHEY; CDR2 reads SMNVEV (reference sequence). V was trimmed by 3 bases and J by 6 bases, leaving 14 bases between them. For the CDR3, the DNA is TGTGCCAGCAGTTTTGGGTTAGGGAGTCCCGGGGAGCTGTTTTTT. This sequence encodes CASSFGLGSPGELFF.

In DNA, the CDR3 is TGTGCCACCAGCCCCGGACAGGGACTCGCAGCTTTCTTT. Residues: CATSPGQGLAAFF. This chain joins TRBV15 and TRBJ1-1, with TRBD1 identical over 8 bases. The germline CDR1 and CDR2 sequences are LNHNV and YYDKDF (reference sequence). The CDR3 is made up of 13 amino acids. V lost 5 bases, J lost 10 bases, and 9 bases stayed unmatched.

The rearrangement links TRBV28 to TRBJ2-5; tentative D call: TRBD2 (6 bases). There are 16 residues in the CDR3. Deletions cut 4 bases from V and 2 bases from J, with 17 bases between. Germline-derived CDR1 and CDR2 are MDHEN and SYDVKM. The DNA of the CDR3 is TGTGCCAGCAGTTCGAGACTAGTAGCCTATCAAGAGACCCAGTACTTC. It codes for CASSSRLVAYQETQYF.

The rearrangement links TRBV28 to TRBJ1-2, with TRBD1 identical over 9 bases. Germline values: CDR1 MDHEN, CDR2 SYDVKM. The ends lost 4 bases at V and 7 bases at J; junction bases unmatched: 7. The CDR3 extends over 14 amino acids. The DNA for the CDR3 is TGTGCCAGCAGTTCGGGACAGGGTGGAACTGGCTACACCTTC. Protein sequence: CASSSGQGGTGYTF.

The rearrangement links TRBV6-2 or TRBV6-3 to TRBJ2-1; TRBD2 aligns across 12 bases. The CDR3 has 20 amino acids. V trimming: 0 bases; J trimming: 6 bases; junction bases outside the gene matches: 15. From germline, CDR1 is MNHEY and CDR2 SVGEGT. CDR3 DNA: TGTGCCAGCAGTTACTCGTCGGCTAGCGGGAGGGCCCTCTTGCTCAATGAGCAGTTCTTC. Translated, it gives CASSYSSASGRALLLNEQFF.

The genes are TRBV5-4 and TRBJ2-5; 7 bases map to TRBD1. The CDR3 is 14 residues long. V was pared by 4 bases and J by 5 bases, with 8 bases of the junction left unmatched. Germline loops: CDR1 SGHNT, CDR2 YYREEE (reference sequence). The CDR3 DNA reads as TGTGCCAGCAGCCAACAGGGGCGCGAGGAGACCCAGTACTTC. Its protein is CASSQQGREETQYF.

The J gene is TRBJ2-2, the V gene TRBV4-2; D not certain. From germline, CDR1 is LGHNA and CDR2 YNFKEQ. This CDR3 spans 15 amino acids. Trimming removed 0 bases at V and 0 bases at J, with 5 bases between. The CDR3, as DNA: TGTGCCAGCAGCCAAGATGATGCGAACACCGGGGAGCTGTTTTTT. Its protein product is CASSQDDANTGELFF.

V gene TRBV6-5 combines with J gene TRBJ1-1; D is unclear. V was pared by 2 bases and J by 0 bases, with 7 bases between. The CDR3 consists of 14 residues. Looked up from germline, CDR1 is MNHEY and CDR2 is SVGAGI. The CDR3 is CASSYRSMNTEAFF. The CDR3 nucleotides are TGTGCCAGCAGTTACCGCAGCATGAACACTGAAGCTTTCTTT.